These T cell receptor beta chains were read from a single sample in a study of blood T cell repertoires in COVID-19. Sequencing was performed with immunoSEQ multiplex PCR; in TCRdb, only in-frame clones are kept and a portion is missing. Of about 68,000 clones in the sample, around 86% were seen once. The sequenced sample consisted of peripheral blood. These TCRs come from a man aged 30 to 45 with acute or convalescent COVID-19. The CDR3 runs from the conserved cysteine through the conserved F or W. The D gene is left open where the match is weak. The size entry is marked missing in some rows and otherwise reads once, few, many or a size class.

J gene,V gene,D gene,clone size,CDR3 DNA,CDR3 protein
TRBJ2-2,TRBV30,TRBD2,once,TGTGCCTGGAGTGCCGGGACTAGCGCGCCGGCCGCGAACACCGGGGAGCTGTTTTTT,CAWSAGTSAPAANTGELFF
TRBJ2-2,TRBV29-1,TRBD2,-,TGCAGCGGGAGGACTAGCGGGAGGGTGGCCGGGGAGCTGTTTTTT,CSGRTSGRVAGELFF
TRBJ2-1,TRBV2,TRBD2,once,TGTGCCAGCAGGTCGACTAGCGGCTCCTACAATGAGCAGTTCTTC,CASRSTSGSYNEQFF
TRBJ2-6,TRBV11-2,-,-,TGTGCCAGCAGCTCCCTCCTAAGCTCTGGGGCCAACGTCCTGACTTTC,CASSSLLSSGANVLTF
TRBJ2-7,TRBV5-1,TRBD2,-,TGCGCCAGCAGCCCCGGACTAGCGCCTTACGAGCAGTACTTC,CASSPGLAPYEQYF
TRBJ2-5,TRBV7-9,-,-,TGTGCCAGCAGCGGCCAAGCCGGGCAAGAGACCCAGTACTTC,CASSGQAGQETQYF
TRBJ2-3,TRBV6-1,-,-,TGTGCCAGCAGTGAATCGGCAGATACGCAGTATTTT,CASSESADTQYF
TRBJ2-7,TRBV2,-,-,TGTGCCAGCAGTGAACGGGGGGCCCCTTTGGGAGAGCAGTACTTC,CASSERGAPLGEQYF
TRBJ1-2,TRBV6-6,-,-,TGTGCCAGCAGTTACCAGGACAGCTATGGCTACACCTTC,CASSYQDSYGYTF
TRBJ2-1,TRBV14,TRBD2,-,TGTGCCAGCAGCCCCCCGGCGGGAGGTTCCTACAATGAGCAGTTCTTC,CASSPPAGGSYNEQFF
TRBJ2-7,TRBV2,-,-,TGTGCCTCCCGACAGTCCTACGAGCAGTACTTC,CASRQSYEQYF
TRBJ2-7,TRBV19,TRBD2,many,TGTGCCAGTAGCCTCCTGGGCGGGAGGGTAGACGAGCAGTACTTC,CASSLLGGRVDEQYF
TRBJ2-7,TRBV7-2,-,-,TGTGCCAGCAGCTTAGCGGGAGGACCCTACGAGCAGTACTTC,CASSLAGGPYEQYF